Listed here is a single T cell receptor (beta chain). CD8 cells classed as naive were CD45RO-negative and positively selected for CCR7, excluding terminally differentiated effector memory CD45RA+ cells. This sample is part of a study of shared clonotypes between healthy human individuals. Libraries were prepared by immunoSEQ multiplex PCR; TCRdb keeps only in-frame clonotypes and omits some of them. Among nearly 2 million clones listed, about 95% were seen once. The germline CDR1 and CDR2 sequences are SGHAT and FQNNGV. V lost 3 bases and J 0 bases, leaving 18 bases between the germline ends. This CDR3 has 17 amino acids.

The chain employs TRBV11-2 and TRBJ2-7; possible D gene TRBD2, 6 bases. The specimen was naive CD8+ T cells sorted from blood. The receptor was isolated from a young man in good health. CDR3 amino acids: CASSFPVEGTSSYEQYF. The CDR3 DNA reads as TGTGCCAGCAGCTTCCCCGTGGAGGGGACCAGCTCCTACGAGCAGTACTTC.